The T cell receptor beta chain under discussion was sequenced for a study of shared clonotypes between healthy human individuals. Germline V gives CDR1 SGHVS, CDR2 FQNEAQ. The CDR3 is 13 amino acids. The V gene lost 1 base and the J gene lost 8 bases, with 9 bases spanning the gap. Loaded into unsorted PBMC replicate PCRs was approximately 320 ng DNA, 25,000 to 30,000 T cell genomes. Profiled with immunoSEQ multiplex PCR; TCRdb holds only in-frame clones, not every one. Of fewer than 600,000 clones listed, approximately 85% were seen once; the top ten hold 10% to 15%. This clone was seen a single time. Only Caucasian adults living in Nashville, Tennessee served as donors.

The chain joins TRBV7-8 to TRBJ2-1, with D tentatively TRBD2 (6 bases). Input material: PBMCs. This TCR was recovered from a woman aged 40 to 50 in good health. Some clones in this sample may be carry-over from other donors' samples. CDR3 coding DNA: TGTGCCAGCAGCTTAGTGAGGGACTATGAGCAGTTCTTC. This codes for CASSLVRDYEQFF.